These 25 T cell receptor beta chains originate from one sample sequenced in a study of regulatory T cells in long-lasting Graves disease. Sample time point: newly diagnosed GD, antithyroid drugs for less than 3 months. With RNA extracted from PBMCs as input, the TCR library was made. Sequencing libraries for TCR beta were prepared with iRepertoire HTBI primers and Arm-PCR of CDR3 regions. TCRdb fed the multiplex PCR reads into MiXCR, producing one record per CDR3 protein. The table lists about 620,000 distinct CDR3 sequences, roughly 15% of them singletons. These data were also filed under a second study, of T cells in Graves' hyperthyroidism and ophthalmopathy.

The sequencing here drew on peripheral blood mononuclear cells (PBMCs), taken at new diagnosis, from a patient treated with antithyroid drugs. The receptors were sampled from a woman in her thirties with Graves disease.

This clonotype was detected once. J is TRBJ2-2 and V is TRBV4-1; 9 bases line up with TRBD1. CDR3 length equals 14 residues. Germline-derived CDR1 and CDR2 are MGHRA and YSYEKL. The J segment lost 7 bases and the V segment lost 7 bases, leaving 7 bases of the junction unmatched. In nucleotides, the CDR3 is TGCGCCAGCAAGCGGACAGGGGAGGGCGGGGAGCTGTTTTTT. Its translation: CASKRTGEGGELFF.

V gene TRBV5-1 combines with J gene TRBJ1-5; 10 bases are shared with TRBD1. The V segment lost 1 base and the J segment 5 bases; nucleotides outside the gene matches: 3. This CDR3 region has 15 residues. CDR1 is SGHRS and CDR2 is YFSETQ in the germline V gene. The CDR3 is CASSLFGQGDQPQHF. In DNA form, the CDR3 reads TGCGCCAGCAGCTTGTTTGGACAGGGGGATCAGCCCCAGCATTTT.

The sample holds many counts of this clonotype. This chain connects TRBV2 to TRBJ2-3; 13 nucleotides align to TRBD2. The CDR3 has 17 amino acids. CDR1 is SNHLY, CDR2 FYNNEI, per germline. The trim removed 4 bases at V and 2 bases at J, leaving 6 bases unmatched. Written as DNA, the CDR3 is TGTGCCAGCAGTGCTCCCGGACTAGCGGGAGCCACAGATACGCAGTATTTT. Its translation is CASSAPGLAGATDTQYF. The full variable domain, completed using reference TRBV2 and TRBJ2-3, is EPEVTQTPSHQVTQMGQEVILRCVPISNHLYFYWYRQILGQKVEFLVSFYNNEISEKSEIFDDQFSVERPDGSNFTLKIRSTKLEDSAMYFCASSAPGLAGATDTQYFGPGTRLTVL.

The V gene is TRBV3-1, the J gene TRBJ2-1; D unclear. The V and J ends lost 1 base and 9 bases respectively, with 13 bases between them. The germline V gene has CDR1 LGHDT and CDR2 YNNKEL (reference sequence). The CDR3 loop spans 14 amino acids. This chain's CDR3 is CASSQGLEMSEQFF. The DNA for the CDR3 is TGTGCCAGCAGCCAAGGATTGGAAATGAGTGAGCAGTTCTTC.

The chain employs TRBV28 and TRBJ2-7, with 9 bases lining up with TRBD1. The CDR3 loop spans 15 amino acids. Germline assignment: CDR1 MDHEN and CDR2 SYDVKM. V dropped 3 bases and J dropped 4; count of bases not matched to a gene: 7. CDR3 sequence reads: CASSFTVGTGYEQYF. The CDR3 nucleotides are TGTGCCAGCAGTTTCACGGTAGGGACAGGGTACGAGCAGTACTTC.

In its sample, this clonotype was seen many times. This chain uses TRBV6-1 with TRBJ1-2; D is ambiguous. Trimming removed 5 bases at V and 0 bases at J, with 10 bases between. Germline CDR1 is MNHNS and CDR2 is SASEGT. This CDR3 region has 14 residues. CDR3 region: CASSPTTPNYGYTF. Here the CDR3 DNA reads TGTGCCAGCAGTCCTACGACGCCTAACTATGGCTACACCTTC.

This chain connects TRBV11-2 to TRBJ2-1; TRBD1 matches at 11 bases. V was pared by 3 bases and J by 7 bases, with 5 bases of the junction left unmatched. CDR1 and CDR2 (germline): SGHAT, FQNNGV. This CDR3 has 15 residues. The CDR3, as DNA: TGTGCCAGCAGCTTGGGACAGGGGGGTCGAAATGAGCAGTTCTTC. It translates to CASSLGQGGRNEQFF.

This clonotype was observed once. A much larger clone is a single base away; this may be a read error. The rearrangement uses TRBV28 and TRBJ1-2; 7 bases map to TRBD1. Germline CDR1 and CDR2: MDHEN and SYDVKM. The CDR3 totals 15 residues. CDR3 sequence: CASRPPTGFEYDYTF. For the CDR3, the DNA is TGTGCCAGCAGGCCCCCGACAGGGTTTGAGTATGACTACACCTTC.

This clonotype was observed many times. The junction does not match germline at one end; this may be a read error. The V gene is TRBV28, the J gene TRBJ2-2; D is tentatively TRBD1 or TRBD2 (5 bases each). This CDR3 comprises 15 residues. Germline CDR1 MDHEN, CDR2 SYDVKM. In DNA, the CDR3 is TGTGCCAGCATTGGGGCAGCCGGGAACGCCGGGGAGCTGTTTTTT. Its protein is CASIGAAGNAGELFF. Combining the CDR3 with reference TRBV28 and TRBJ2-2 gives the whole variable domain DVKVTQSSRYLVKRTGEKVFLECVQDMDHENMFWYRQDPGLGLRLIYFSYDVKMKEKGDIPEGYSVSREKKERFSLILESASTNQTSMYLCASIGAAGNAGELFFGEGSRLTVL.

This chain connects TRBV7-9 to TRBJ2-7, with D possibly called TRBD1 or TRBD2 (5 bases each). V was cut by 5 bases and J by 1 base, with 21 bases left in between. CDR1 and CDR2 (germline): SEHNR, FQNEAQ (reference sequence). The CDR3 covers 17 residues. Written as DNA, the CDR3 is TGTGCCAGCAGCCCAACTGGGGGTCGGCGGTTATCCTACGAGCAGTACTTC. This translates into CASSPTGGRRLSYEQYF.

The CDR3 DNA reads as TGTGCCAGCAGCCCGAAACAGGTCTACTCGAACACCGGGGAGCTGTTTTTT. Its translation: CASSPKQVYSNTGELFF. This chain uses TRBV7-8 with TRBJ2-2; a possible D gene is TRBD1 (5 bases). The length of the CDR3 is 17 residues. Germline V gene sequence: CDR1 SGHVS, CDR2 FQNEAQ. Trimming took off 5 bases at V and 0 bases at J, with 16 bases between the two ends.

This clonotype appeared many times. V and J are TRBV6-5 and TRBJ1-6; the D gene is possibly TRBD1 (5 bases). Trimming took off 0 bases at V and 6 bases at J, with 9 bases between the two ends. The CDR3 has 15 residues. Germline V CDR1 and CDR2: MNHEY, SVGAGI. This chain's CDR3 is CASSYSRGVNSPLHF. The CDR3 DNA is TGTGCCAGCAGTTACTCGAGAGGGGTTAATTCACCCCTCCACTTT.

Many counts were recorded for this clonotype. V is TRBV6-5 and J is TRBJ1-4; D is possibly TRBD1 (5 bases). The V gene's germline CDR1 is MNHEY and CDR2 SVGAGI. The CDR3 extends over 15 amino acids. V lost 0 bases to trimming and J lost 7 bases, with 12 bases between them. The CDR3 region has the DNA TGTGCCAGCAGTTACTCGAGTGCCGGGGGTGAAAAACTGTTTTTT. Encoded protein: CASSYSSAGGEKLFF.

This clonotype has a count of ten or more. The chain links TRBV3-1 to TRBJ2-7, with a tentative D call TRBD1 (5 bases). The germline gives CDR1 LGHDT, CDR2 YNNKEL (reference sequence). This CDR3 is 16 amino acids long. Trimming left V 1 base short and J 3 bases short, with 16 bases between. The CDR3 sequence is CASSQVVTGPNYEQYF. In DNA, the CDR3 is TGTGCCAGCAGCCAAGTCGTAACAGGCCCCAACTACGAGCAGTACTTC.

At least ten counts were recorded for this clonotype. This chain joins TRBV7-9 and TRBJ2-1; TRBD2 is a possible D gene (6 bases). The CDR3 length is 13 residues. V was trimmed by 5 bases and J by 10 bases, leaving 15 bases between them. Per germline, CDR1 SEHNR and CDR2 FQNEAQ (reference sequence). The CDR3 nucleotides are TGTGCCAGCAGCGTCCTTCCGGGGGAAGAGCAGTTCTTC. This encodes CASSVLPGEEQFF.

This clonotype was picked up a small number of times. The chain uses TRBV29-1 and TRBJ1-1; 10 bases agree with TRBD1. The germline CDR1 and CDR2 sequences are SQVTM and ANQGSEA. V lost 4 bases to trimming and J lost 4 bases; unmatched junction nucleotides: 0. This CDR3 has 12 residues. DNA for the CDR3: TGCAGCGTTGGGACAGGGGGCACTGAAGCTTTCTTT. It is translated as CSVGTGGTEAFF.

The V call is TRBV24-1, the J call TRBJ2-6, with TRBD1 matching 8 bases. The CDR3 is 16 amino acids. Germline V CDR1 and CDR2: KGHDR, SFDVKD. The junction had 4 bases not matched to a gene; V was cut back by 5 bases and J by 2 bases. The CDR3 protein is CATSARTGTGANVLTF. DNA for the CDR3: TGTGCCACCAGTGCAAGGACAGGGACTGGGGCCAACGTCCTGACTTTC.

This chain joins TRBV7-9 and TRBJ2-4; D is unclear. CDR1 and CDR2 from the germline V gene are SEHNR and FQNEAQ (reference sequence). This CDR3 contains 14 residues. The V end lost 1 base, the J end lost 8 bases, and 12 bases lay between the germline ends. CDR3 loop: CASSLVQLRDIQYF. CDR3 in DNA: TGTGCCAGCAGCTTAGTCCAGTTACGGGACATTCAGTACTTC.

This clonotype was recorded at least ten times. The chain couples TRBV2 to TRBJ2-3, with 11 bases that match TRBD2. V was clipped by 7 bases and J by 1 base; unmatched bases: 7. This CDR3 is 16 amino acids long. CDR1 is SNHLY, CDR2 FYNNEI, per germline. CDR3 sequence reads: CASKIAGGPGTDTQYF. CDR3 DNA: TGTGCCAGCAAGATAGCGGGAGGGCCTGGCACAGATACGCAGTATTTT.

Regarding this clonotype: A read error may be the cause here, since a much bigger clone is one base away. CDR3 nucleotide sequence: TGTGCCAGCAGCTTATCGCGGTCGGGCCACACCTTC. Encoded protein: CASSLSRSGHTF. The gene calls are TRBV7-9 and TRBJ1-2; no definite D call. V was trimmed by 2 bases and J by 12 bases, leaving 13 bases between them. This CDR3 comprises 12 residues. Germline CDR1 reads SEHNR; CDR2 reads FQNEAQ (reference sequence). The variable domain in full, completed from reference TRBV7-9 and TRBJ1-2, reads DTGVSQNPRHKITKRGQNVTFRCDPISEHNRLYWYRQTLGQGPEFLTYFQNEAQLEKSRLLSDRFSAERPKGSFSTLEIQRTEQGDSAMYLCASSLSRSGHTFGSGTRLTVV.

J is TRBJ2-7 and V is TRBV29-1; the D call may be TRBD1 or TRBD2 (7 bases each). The CDR3 covers 11 residues. Trimming stripped 5 bases from V and 6 bases from J, with 11 bases between. Germline values: CDR1 SQVTM, CDR2 ANQGSEA. CDR3 in amino acids: CSVFRGGEQYF. The CDR3 nucleotides read TGCAGCGTTTTCAGGGGGGGCGAGCAGTACTTC.

Many counts were recorded for this clonotype. This chain links TRBV6-2 or TRBV6-3 with TRBJ2-1; perhaps TRBD2 as D (6 bases). CDR1 MNHEY and CDR2 SVGEGT come from the germline V gene. Trimming took 10 bases from V and 0 from J, leaving 13 bases between them. This CDR3 spans 14 amino acids. CDR3 DNA sequence: TGTGCCACCACCCGGGAGAGCTCCTACAATGAGCAGTTCTTC. Protein product: CATTRESSYNEQFF.

This clonotype came up once. The rearrangement joins TRBV27 to TRBJ2-2, with D perhaps TRBD2 (6 bases). From germline, CDR1 is MNHEY and CDR2 SMNVEV (reference sequence). With 8 bases removed from V and 5 bases from J, the gap between germline ends came to 12 bases. This CDR3 comprises 13 residues. DNA for the CDR3: TGTGCCAGCGGGAGGCCGTCGACCGGGGAGCTGTTTTTT. This codes for CASGRPSTGELFF.

This clonotype was counted only a few times. This chain connects TRBV13 to TRBJ2-2, with D maybe TRBD2 (5 bases). V lost 0 bases and J lost 0, with 8 bases in between. CDR1 is PRHDT, CDR2 FYEKMQ, per germline (reference sequence). This CDR3 comprises 16 residues. The CDR3 here is CASSLGTTPNTGELFF. DNA for the CDR3: TGTGCCAGCAGCTTAGGGACTACTCCGAACACCGGGGAGCTGTTTTTT.

Notes on this clonotype: This could be a read error, since a much larger clone is one nucleotide away. The chain uses TRBV20-1 and TRBJ1-6, with 9 bases matching TRBD1. Germline V CDR1 and CDR2: DFQATT, SNEGSKA (reference sequence). Unmatched junction bases numbered 12, after V lost 6 bases and J lost 6 bases. This CDR3 has 16 amino acids. CDR3 DNA sequence: TGCAGTGCGGAAACAGGGGGCAAACGGTTTAATTCACCCCTCCACTTT. Protein product: CSAETGGKRFNSPLHF.